This TCR beta chain was captured by sequencing in a study of T cell repertoires in aging, cancer and after chemotherapy. On the study more broadly: Healthy donor repertoires were recorded over several months to years and showed clear clonal overlap. Around 8.8 million TCR reads made up the full dataset.

A mixed TRB-A/B primer pool amplified rearranged TRB by multiplex touch-down PCR. TCRdb itself ran the multiplex PCR reads through MiXCR, one entry per CDR3 protein. The data contain roughly 6,200 distinct CDR3 sequences, 27% of them singletons. The CDR3 contains 15 residues. V lost 0 bases and J 2 bases, leaving 8 bases between the germline ends. Per germline, CDR1 LGHNA and CDR2 YSLEER. This clonotype was found a few times. Its cognate antigen is unknown. Study findings and constraints: Untreated cancer patients had significantly lower blood TCR diversity than age-matched healthy donors.

The template was genomic DNA from peripheral blood, not RNA. This sequence joins TRBV4-3 and TRBJ1-3; D remains ambiguous. The source material was blood. The clonotype comes from a human donor in good health. This CDR3 is CASSQESMPGNTIYF. The CDR3 region has the DNA TGCGCCAGCAGCCAAGAATCCATGCCTGGAAACACCATATATTTT.